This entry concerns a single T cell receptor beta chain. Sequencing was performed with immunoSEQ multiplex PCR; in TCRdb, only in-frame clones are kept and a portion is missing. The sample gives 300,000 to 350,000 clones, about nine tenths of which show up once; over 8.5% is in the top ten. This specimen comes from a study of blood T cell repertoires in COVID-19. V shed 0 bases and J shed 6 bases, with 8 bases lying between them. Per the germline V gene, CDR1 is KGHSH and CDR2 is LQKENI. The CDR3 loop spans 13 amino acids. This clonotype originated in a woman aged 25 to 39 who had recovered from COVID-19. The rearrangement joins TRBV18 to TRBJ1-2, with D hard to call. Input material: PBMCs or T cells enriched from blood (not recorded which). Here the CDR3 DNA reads TGTGCCAGCTCACCACCGGTGGCCCATGGCTACACCTTC. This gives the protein CASSPPVAHGYTF. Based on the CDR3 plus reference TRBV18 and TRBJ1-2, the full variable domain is NAGVMQNPRHLVRRRGQEARLRCSPMKGHSHVYWYRQLPEEGLKFMVYLQKENIIDESGMPKERFSAEFPKEGPSILRIQQVVRGDSAAYFCASSPPVAHGYTFGSGTRLTVV.